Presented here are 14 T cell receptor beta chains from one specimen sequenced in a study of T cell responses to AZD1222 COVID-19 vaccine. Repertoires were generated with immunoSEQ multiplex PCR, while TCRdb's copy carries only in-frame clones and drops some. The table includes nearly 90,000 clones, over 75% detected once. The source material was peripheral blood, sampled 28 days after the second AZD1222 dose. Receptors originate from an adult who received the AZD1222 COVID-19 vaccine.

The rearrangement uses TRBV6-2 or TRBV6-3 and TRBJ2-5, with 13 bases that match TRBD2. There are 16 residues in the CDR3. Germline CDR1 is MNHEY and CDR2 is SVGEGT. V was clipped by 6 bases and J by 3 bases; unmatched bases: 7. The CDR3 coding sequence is TGTGCCAGCAGCTGGACTAGCGGGGGTTTAGAAGAGACCCAGTACTTC. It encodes CASSWTSGGLEETQYF.

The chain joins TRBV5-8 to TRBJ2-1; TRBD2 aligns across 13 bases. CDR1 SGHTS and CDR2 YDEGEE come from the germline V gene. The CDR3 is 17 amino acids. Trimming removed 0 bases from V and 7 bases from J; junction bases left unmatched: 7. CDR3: CASSLGLLAGGTNEQFF. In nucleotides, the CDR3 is TGTGCCAGCAGCTTGGGACTACTAGCGGGGGGGACTAATGAGCAGTTCTTC.

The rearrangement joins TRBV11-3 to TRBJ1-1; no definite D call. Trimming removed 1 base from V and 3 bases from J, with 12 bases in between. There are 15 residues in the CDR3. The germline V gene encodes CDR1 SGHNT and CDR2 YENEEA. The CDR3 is CASSLVVGADTEAFF. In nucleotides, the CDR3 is TGTGCCAGCAGCTTAGTTGTGGGTGCGGACACTGAAGCTTTCTTT.

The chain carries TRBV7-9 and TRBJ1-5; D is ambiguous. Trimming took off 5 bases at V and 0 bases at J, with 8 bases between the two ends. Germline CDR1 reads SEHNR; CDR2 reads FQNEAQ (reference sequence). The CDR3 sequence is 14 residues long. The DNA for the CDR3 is TGTGCCAGCAGCGGCCTCCATAGCAATCAGCCCCAGCATTTT. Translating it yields CASSGLHSNQPQHF. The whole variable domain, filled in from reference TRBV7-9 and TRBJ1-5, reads DTGVSQNPRHKITKRGQNVTFRCDPISEHNRLYWYRQTLGQGPEFLTYFQNEAQLEKSRLLSDRFSAERPKGSFSTLEIQRTEQGDSAMYLCASSGLHSNQPQHFGDGTRLSIL.

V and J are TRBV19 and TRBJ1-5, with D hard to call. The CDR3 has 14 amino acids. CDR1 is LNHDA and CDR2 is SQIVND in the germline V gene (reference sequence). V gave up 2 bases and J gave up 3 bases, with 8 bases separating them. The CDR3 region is CASSIFPPNQPQHF. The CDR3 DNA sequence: TGTGCCAGTAGTATATTCCCACCCAATCAGCCCCAGCATTTT.

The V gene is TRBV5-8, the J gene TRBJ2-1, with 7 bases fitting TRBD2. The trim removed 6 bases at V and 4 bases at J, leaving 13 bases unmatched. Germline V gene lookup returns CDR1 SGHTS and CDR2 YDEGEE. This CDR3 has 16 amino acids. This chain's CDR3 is CASTWGGRGHYNEQFF. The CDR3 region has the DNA TGTGCCAGCACTTGGGGGGGGAGAGGGCATTACAATGAGCAGTTCTTC.

The CDR3 DNA follows: TGTGCCAGCAGCTTAAAGGGACGGAACTCTGGAAACACCATATATTTT. Translation gives CASSLKGRNSGNTIYF. This chain links TRBV7-2 with TRBJ1-3; weak D call: TRBD1 (5 bases). This CDR3 spans 16 amino acids. Germline CDR1 reads SGHTA; CDR2 reads FQGNSA. Trimming took off 2 bases at V and 0 bases at J, with 11 bases between the two ends.

CDR3 sequence: CASSAGTGRAYEQYF. The CDR3 DNA is TGTGCCAGCAGCGCCGGGACAGGGAGGGCGTACGAGCAGTACTTC. The rearrangement joins TRBV9 to TRBJ2-7; 9 bases match TRBD1. Germline loops: CDR1 SGDLS, CDR2 YYNGEE. The CDR3 runs to 15 residues. The V and J ends lost 3 bases and 4 bases, in that order; junction bases with no gene match: 8.

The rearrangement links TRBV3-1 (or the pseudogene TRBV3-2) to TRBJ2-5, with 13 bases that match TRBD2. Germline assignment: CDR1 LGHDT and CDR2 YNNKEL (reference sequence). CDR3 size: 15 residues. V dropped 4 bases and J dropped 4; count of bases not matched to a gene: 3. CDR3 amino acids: CASSLRTSGGETQYF. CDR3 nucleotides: TGTGCCAGCAGCCTGAGGACTAGCGGGGGAGAGACCCAGTACTTC.

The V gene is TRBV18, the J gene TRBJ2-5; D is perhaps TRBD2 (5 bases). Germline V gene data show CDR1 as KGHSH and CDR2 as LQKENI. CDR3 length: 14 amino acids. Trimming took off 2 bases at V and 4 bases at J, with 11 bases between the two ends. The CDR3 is CASSPYVGGETQYF. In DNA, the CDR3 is TGTGCCAGCTCACCATACGTCGGAGGAGAGACCCAGTACTTC.

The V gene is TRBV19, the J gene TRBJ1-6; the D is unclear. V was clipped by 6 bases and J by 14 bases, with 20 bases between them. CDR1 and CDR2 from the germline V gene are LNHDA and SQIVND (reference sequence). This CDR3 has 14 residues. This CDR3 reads CASRPSEEFWALHF. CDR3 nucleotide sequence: TGTGCCAGTAGACCATCGGAGGAATTTTGGGCCCTCCACTTT.

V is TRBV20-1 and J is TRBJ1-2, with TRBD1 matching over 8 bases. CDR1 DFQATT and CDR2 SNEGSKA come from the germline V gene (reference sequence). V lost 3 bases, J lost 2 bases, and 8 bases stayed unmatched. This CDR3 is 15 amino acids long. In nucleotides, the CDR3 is TGCAGTGCTAGTTTACAGGGGGAAGAAAACTATGGCTACACCTTC. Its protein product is CSASLQGEENYGYTF.

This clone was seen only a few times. CDR3: CASSSGQGRGVLHEQYF. In DNA form, the CDR3 reads TGCGCCAGCAGCTCGGGACAGGGACGAGGGGTTCTCCACGAGCAGTACTTC. This chain uses TRBV5-1 with TRBJ2-7; 9 bases match TRBD1. The CDR3 has 17 residues. Per the germline V gene, CDR1 is SGHRS and CDR2 is YFSETQ. Trimming removed 3 bases from V and 5 bases from J; junction bases left unmatched: 15.

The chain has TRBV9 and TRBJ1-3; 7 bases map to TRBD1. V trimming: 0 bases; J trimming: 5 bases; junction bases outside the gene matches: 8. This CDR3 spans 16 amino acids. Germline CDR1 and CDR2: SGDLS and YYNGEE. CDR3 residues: CASSVVATGSRNTIYF. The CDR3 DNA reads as TGTGCCAGCAGCGTAGTCGCGACAGGGTCTAGAAACACCATATATTTT.